The clone carrying this T cell receptor beta chain turned up a few times. The antigen is not known. Each of the CD4+ naive, central memory, regulatory and stem cell-like memory populations was sorted via CD45RO/CCR7/CD25/CD127/CD95/CD27. This entry belongs to a study of beta chain features in type 1 diabetes. About the research overall: The patient and healthy donor groups were comparable for age, gender and cell yields. Findings and limits, study-wide: No resolution was reached here on whether HLA type influences TCRB rearrangement. Comparison showed that naive, central memory and Treg TCRB repertoires appeared more similar among patients than among healthy donors. Among all four CD4+ subsets, Type 1 diabetes patients had TCRB CDR3s that were moderately but significantly shorter.

Every bit of the isolated RNA underwent reverse transcription, so sequencing read expressed TCRB transcripts. The protocol was immunoSEQ multiplex PCR, while the TCRdb copy is restricted to in-frame clones and leaves out a portion. The table lists 240,000 or so clones, 11% to 15% of them singletons. CDR3 length: 16 amino acids. Per the germline V gene, CDR1 is SGHAT and CDR2 is FQNNGV. Trimming cost V 5 bases and J 2 bases; bases outside gene matches: 10. The sample taken for sequencing was naive CD4+ T cells from blood. The receptor's source is a man aged 25 to 40 with type 1 diabetes. The chain joins TRBV11-2 to TRBJ2-3; 7 positions agree with TRBD2. The CDR3, as DNA: TGTGCCAGCAGCCCCACCGGGACTACAAACACAGATACGCAGTATTTT. This codes for CASSPTGTTNTDTQYF.